Listed here are 5 T cell receptor beta chains from one sample, sequenced in a study of blood T cell repertoires in COVID-19. Libraries were prepared by immunoSEQ multiplex PCR; TCRdb keeps only in-frame clonotypes and omits some of them. The table includes around 340,000 clones, around nine tenths detected once. The source material was peripheral blood. The receptors shown here come from a woman aged 60-75 years with COVID-19, enrolled during active disease.

In this sample, this clone turned up once. At the DNA level, this CDR3 is encoded by other sequences in the same sample as well. The V and J genes are TRBV5-6 and TRBJ2-1; TRBD2 aligns across 13 bases. CDR3 size: 18 residues. With 2 bases clipped from V and 3 bases from J, the junction kept 8 bases outside the gene matches. Per the germline V gene, CDR1 is SGHDT and CDR2 is YYEEEE. The CDR3 region is CASSFRTSGGPFYNEQFF. The CDR3 DNA is TGTGCCAGCAGCTTTCGGACTAGCGGGGGCCCTTTCTACAATGAGCAGTTCTTC.

The CDR3 nucleotides are TGCGCCAGCAGCTTGGCCCCCCCCGGGACAGGGAACACCTACGAGCAGTACTTC. It encodes CASSLAPPGTGNTYEQYF. The chain joins TRBV5-1 to TRBJ2-7; 9 bases align to TRBD1. This CDR3 region has 18 residues. The trim removed 0 bases at V and 2 bases at J, leaving 12 bases unmatched. Looked up from germline, CDR1 is SGHRS and CDR2 is YFSETQ.

The chain joins TRBV4-2 to TRBJ2-7; the match to TRBD2 covers 11 bases. This CDR3 spans 19 amino acids. J was trimmed by 7 bases and V by 6 bases; bases with no gene match: 23. CDR1 and CDR2 (germline): LGHNA, YNFKEQ. The CDR3 reads CASRRAASSGGLPEWEQYF. CDR3 sequence (DNA): TGTGCCAGCAGACGAGCAGCATCTAGCGGGGGGCTTCCGGAGTGGGAGCAGTACTTC.

This rearrangement joins TRBV6-7 to TRBJ2-7; D unresolved. TRBV6-7 is noted as an ORF with a role that remains uncertain. The CDR3 spans 13 residues. V was pared by 2 bases and J by 6 bases, with 11 bases between. CDR3 residues: CASSYRSPREQYF. The CDR3 DNA sequence: TGTGCCAGCAGTTACCGGTCCCCCCGCGAGCAGTACTTC.

The chain has TRBV13 and TRBJ2-7; 7 bases match TRBD1. The CDR3 spans 14 residues. Germline loops: CDR1 PRHDT, CDR2 FYEKMQ (reference sequence). V was pared by 6 bases and J by 4 bases, with 9 bases of the junction left unmatched. The CDR3 DNA is TGTGCCAGCAGAAAGGGGACAGCAGTGTACGAGCAGTACTTC. It codes for CASRKGTAVYEQYF.